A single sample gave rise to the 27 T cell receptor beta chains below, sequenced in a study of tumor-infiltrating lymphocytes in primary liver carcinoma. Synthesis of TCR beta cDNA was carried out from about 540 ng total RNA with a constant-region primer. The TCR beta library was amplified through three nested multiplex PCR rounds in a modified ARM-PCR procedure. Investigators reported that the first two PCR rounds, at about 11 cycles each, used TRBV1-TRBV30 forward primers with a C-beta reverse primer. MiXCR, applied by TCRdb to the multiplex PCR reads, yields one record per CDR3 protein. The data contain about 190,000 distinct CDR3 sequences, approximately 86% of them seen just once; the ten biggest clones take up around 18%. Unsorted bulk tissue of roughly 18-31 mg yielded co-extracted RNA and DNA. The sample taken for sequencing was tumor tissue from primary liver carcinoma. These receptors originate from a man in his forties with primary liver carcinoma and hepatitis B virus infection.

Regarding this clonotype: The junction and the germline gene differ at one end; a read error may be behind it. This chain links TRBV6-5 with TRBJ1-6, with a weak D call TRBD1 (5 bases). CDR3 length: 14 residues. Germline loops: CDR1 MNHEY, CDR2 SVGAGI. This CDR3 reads CASSREDTNSTLHF. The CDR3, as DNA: TGTGCCAGTAGTCGTGAGGACACAAATTCAACCCTCCACTTT.

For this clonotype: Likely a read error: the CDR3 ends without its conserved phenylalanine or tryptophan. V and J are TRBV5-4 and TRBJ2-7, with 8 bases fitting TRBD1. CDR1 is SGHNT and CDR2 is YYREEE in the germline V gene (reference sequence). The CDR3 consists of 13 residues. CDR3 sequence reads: CVSSGQGSYEQYL. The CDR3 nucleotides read TGTGTCAGCAGCGGACAGGGCTCCTACGAGCAGTACTTG.

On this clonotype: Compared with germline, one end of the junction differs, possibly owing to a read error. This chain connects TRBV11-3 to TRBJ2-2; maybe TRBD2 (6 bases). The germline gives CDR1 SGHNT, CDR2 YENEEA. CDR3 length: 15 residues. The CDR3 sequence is CVSSWGLENTVGLFF. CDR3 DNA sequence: TGTGTCAGCAGCTGGGGACTGGAGAACACCGTGGGGCTGTTTTTT.

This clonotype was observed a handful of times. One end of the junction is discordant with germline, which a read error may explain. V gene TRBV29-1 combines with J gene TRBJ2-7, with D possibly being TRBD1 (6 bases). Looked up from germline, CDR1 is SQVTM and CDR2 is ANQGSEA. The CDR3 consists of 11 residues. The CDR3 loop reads CRVEGGHEQYF. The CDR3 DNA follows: TGCAGAGTTGAAGGGGGTCATGAGCAGTATTTC.

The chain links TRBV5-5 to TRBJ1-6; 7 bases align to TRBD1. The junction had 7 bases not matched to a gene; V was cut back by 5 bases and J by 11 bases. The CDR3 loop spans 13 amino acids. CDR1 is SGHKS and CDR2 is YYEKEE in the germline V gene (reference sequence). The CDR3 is CASSLRGNTPLHF. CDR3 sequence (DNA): TGTGCCAGCAGTCTCAGGGGGAATACACCCCTCCACTTT.

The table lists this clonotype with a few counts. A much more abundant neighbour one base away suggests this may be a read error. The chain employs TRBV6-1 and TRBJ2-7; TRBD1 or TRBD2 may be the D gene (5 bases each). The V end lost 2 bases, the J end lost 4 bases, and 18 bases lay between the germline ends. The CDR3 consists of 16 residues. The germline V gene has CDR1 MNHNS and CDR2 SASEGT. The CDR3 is CASSERLGTEEYEQYF. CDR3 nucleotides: TGTGCCAGCAGTGAAAGGTTGGGGACGGAGGAGTACGAGCAGTACTTC.

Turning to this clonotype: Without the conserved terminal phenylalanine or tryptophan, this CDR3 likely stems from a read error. The CDR3 here is CSAITSGTGNPYEQYL. In DNA form, the CDR3 reads TGCAGCGCCATTACATCTGGGACCGGCAATCCCTACGAGCAGTACTTA. The chain has TRBV29-1 and TRBJ2-7; D might be TRBD1 or TRBD2, each matching 5 bases. Between the trimmed V and J ends, which lost 7 bases and 2 bases, there was a span of 24 bases. CDR1 is SQVTM and CDR2 is ANQGSEA in the germline V gene. This CDR3 is built from 16 residues.

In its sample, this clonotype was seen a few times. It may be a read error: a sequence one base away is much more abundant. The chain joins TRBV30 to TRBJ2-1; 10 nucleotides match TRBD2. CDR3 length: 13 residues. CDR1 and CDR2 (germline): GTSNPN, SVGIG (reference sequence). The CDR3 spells CAWSGTSGNEQSF. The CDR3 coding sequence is TGTGCCTGGAGTGGGACTAGCGGAAATGAGCAGTCCTTC.

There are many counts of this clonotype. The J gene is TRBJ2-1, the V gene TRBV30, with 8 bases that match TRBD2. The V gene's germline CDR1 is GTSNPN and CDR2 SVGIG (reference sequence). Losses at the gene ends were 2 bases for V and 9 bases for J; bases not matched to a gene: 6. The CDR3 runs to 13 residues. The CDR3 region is CAWSWGAGGEQFF. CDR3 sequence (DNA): TGTGCCTGGAGTTGGGGCGCGGGAGGTGAGCAGTTCTTC.

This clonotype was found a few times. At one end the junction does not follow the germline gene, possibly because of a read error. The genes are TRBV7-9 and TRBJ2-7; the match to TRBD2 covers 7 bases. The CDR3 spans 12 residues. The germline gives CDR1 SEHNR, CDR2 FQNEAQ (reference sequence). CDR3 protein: CASSWAGDERYF. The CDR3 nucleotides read TGTGCCAGTAGCTGGGCGGGGGACGAGCGGTACTTC.

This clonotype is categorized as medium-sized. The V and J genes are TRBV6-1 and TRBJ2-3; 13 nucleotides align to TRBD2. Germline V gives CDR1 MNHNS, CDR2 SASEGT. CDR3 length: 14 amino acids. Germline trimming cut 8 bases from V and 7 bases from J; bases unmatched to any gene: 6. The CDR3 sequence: CASGLAGETYTQYF. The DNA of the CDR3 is TGTGCCAGCGGACTAGCGGGAGAAACATATACGCAGTATTTT.

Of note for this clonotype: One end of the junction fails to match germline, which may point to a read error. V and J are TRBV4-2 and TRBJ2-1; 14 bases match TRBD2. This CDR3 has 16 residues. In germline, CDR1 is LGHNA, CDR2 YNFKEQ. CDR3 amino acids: CAISQPGLAGDSGQFF. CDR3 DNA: TGTGCCATCAGCCAGCCGGGACTAGCGGGAGATAGCGGGCAGTTCTTC.

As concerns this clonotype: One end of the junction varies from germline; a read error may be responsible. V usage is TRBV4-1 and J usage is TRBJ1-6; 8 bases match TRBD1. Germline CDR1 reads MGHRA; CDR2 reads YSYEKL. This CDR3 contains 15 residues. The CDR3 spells CASSQDRTGNSPLYF. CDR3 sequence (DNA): TGCGCTAGCAGCCAAGATAGGACAGGGAATTCACCCCTCTACTTT.

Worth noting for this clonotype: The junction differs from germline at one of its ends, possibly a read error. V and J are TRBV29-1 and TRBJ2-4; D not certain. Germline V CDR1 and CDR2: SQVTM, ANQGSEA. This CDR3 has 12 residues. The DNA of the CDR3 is TGCCGCGTAATTCACGGGTGCGGCATTCAATACTTC. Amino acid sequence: CRVIHGCGIQYF.

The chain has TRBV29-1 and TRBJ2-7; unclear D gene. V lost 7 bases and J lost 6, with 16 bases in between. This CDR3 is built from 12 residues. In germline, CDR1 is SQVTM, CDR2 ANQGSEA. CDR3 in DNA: TGCAGCGCGGCTTGGGGTAGTCGCGAGCAGTACTTC. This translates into CSAAWGSREQYF.

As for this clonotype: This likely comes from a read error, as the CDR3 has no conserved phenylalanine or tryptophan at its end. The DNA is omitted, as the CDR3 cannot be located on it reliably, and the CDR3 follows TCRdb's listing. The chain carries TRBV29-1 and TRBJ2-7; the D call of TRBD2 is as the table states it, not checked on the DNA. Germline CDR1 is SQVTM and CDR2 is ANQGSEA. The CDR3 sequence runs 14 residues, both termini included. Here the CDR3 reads CSVAPGLASGEQNS.

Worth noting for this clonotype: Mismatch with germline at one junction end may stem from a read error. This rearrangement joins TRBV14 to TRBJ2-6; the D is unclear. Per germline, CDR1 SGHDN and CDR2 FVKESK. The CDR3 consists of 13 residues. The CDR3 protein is CASSLSRANLLSF. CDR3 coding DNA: TGTGCCAGCAGTCTGAGTAGAGCCAACCTCCTGTCTTTC.

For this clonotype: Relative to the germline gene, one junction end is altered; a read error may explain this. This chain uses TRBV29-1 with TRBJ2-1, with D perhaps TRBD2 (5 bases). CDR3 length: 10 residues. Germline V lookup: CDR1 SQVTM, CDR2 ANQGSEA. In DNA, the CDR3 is TGCAGTGTTCTCCTGGAGGAGCAATTCTTC. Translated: CSVLLEEQFF.

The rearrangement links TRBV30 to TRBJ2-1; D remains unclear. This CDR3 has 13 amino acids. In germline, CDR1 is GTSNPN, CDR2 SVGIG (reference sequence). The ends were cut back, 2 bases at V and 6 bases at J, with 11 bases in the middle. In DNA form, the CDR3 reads TGTGCCTGGAGTCTCAGCAGGATCAATGAGCAGTTCTTC. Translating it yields CAWSLSRINEQFF.

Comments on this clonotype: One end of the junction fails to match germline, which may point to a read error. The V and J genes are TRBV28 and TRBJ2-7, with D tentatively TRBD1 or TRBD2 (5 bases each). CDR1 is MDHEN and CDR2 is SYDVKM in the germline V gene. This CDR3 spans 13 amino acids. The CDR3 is CASSPRDVYDQYF. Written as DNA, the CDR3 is TGTGCCAGCAGTCCAAGGGACGTCTACGATCAGTACTTC. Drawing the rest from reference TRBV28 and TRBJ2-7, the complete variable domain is DVKVTQSSRYLVKRTGEKVFLECVQDMDHENMFWYRQDPGLGLRLIYFSYDVKMKEKGDIPEGYSVSREKKERFSLILESASTNQTSMYLCASSPRDVYDQYFGPGTRLTVT.

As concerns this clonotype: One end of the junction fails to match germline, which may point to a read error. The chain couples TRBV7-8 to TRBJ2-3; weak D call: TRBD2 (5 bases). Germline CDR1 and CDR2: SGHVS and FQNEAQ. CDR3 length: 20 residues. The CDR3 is CANSLWVGSGMALKINTQYF. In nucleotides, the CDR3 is TGTGCCAACAGCTTATGGGTTGGATCCGGGATGGCCCTAAAGATAAATACACAGTATTTT.

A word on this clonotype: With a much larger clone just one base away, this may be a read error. CDR3 nucleotide sequence: TGTGCCGGCAGCTTGGCCTACTCCTTTGGGCAGCCCCAGCATTTT. It specifies CAGSLAYSFGQPQHF. The V call is TRBV5-5, the J call TRBJ1-5; D remains unclear. Germline assignment: CDR1 SGHKS and CDR2 YYEKEE (reference sequence). The CDR3 consists of 15 residues.

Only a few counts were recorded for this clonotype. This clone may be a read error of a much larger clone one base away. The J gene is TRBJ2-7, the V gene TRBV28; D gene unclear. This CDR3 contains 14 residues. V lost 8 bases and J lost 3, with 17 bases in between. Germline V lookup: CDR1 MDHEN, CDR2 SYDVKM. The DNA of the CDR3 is TGTGCCAGCTCGACGGCCCCCCGACTCTACGAGCAGTACTTC. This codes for CASSTAPRLYEQYF.

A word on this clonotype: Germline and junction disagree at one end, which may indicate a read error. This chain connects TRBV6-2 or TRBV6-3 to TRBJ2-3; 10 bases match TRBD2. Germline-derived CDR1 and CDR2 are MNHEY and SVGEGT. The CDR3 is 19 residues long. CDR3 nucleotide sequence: TGTCCCAGCAGTTCGAAACTAGCGGGGACAAGTGCTAGCACAGATACGCAGTATTTT. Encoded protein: CPSSSKLAGTSASTDTQYF.

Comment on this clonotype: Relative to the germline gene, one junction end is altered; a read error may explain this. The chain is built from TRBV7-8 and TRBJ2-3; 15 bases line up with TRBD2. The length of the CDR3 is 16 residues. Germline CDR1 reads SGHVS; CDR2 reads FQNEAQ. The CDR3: CVSSSPGTSGRSTQYF. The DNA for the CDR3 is TGTGTCAGCAGTTCCCCCGGGACTAGCGGGAGGAGTACGCAGTATTTT.

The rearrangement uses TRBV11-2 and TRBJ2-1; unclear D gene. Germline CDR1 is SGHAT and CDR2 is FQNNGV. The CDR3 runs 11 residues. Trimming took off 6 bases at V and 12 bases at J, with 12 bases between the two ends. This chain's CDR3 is CASSFGRRQFF. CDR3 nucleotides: TGTGCCAGCAGTTTTGGCAGGAGGCAGTTCTTC.

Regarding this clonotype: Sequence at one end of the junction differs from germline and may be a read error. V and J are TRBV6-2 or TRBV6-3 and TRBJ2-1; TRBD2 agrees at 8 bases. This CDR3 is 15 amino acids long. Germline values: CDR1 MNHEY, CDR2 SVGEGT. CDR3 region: CDSSSSGSSYNEQFF. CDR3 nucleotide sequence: TGTGACAGCAGCTCGAGCGGGAGTTCCTACAATGAGCAGTTCTTC.